This T cell receptor (beta chain) was retrieved from a study of Graves' ophthalmopathy and Graves' hyperthyroidism. In the case of this clonotype: Its antigen is currently unknown.

From RNA, the CDR3 regions of TCR beta chains were amplified and sequenced. First-round RT-PCR with HTBI primers preceded a second-round multiplex PCR. TCRdb re-analysed the multiplex PCR reads in MiXCR, keeping a single row per CDR3 protein. The sample includes hundreds of thousands of distinct CDR3 sequences, around a fifth of them seen just once. In this cohort's terms, stable hyperthyroidism meant no ophthalmopathy by 18 months of follow-up. Newly diagnosed hyperthyroidism donors, aged 18 to 65, duration under 2 months. Trimming took 3 bases from V and 5 from J, leaving 10 bases between them. The CDR3 consists of 13 residues. Broader study findings: With around 88% sensitivity and 70% to 82% specificity, a 13-signature model separated ophthalmopathy from stable hyperthyroidism. In blood, most expanded thyroid clonotypes above 0.001 frequency were also detected.

Sample: peripheral blood. The receptor comes from a woman between 18 and 29 years old with stable Graves' hyperthyroidism. The V and J genes are TRBV12-3 or TRBV12-4 and TRBJ2-5, with no clear D. CDR3: CASSFMLEETQYF. Written as DNA, the CDR3 is TGTGCCAGCAGTTTCATGCTGGAGGAGACCCAGTACTTC.